The rows below give T cell receptor beta chains drawn from one sample of a study of human thymus T cells. Method: immunoSEQ multiplex PCR; TCRdb's copy keeps in-frame clones and lacks some. The table has some 57,000 clones, around 94% seen once. The sample was blood. The receptors were sampled from a boy younger than two with a congenital heart defect but otherwise immunologically healthy. Each CDR3 is given with its conserved first and last residue. Each record gives: J gene, D gene, V gene, clone size, CDR3 protein, CDR3 DNA. The D gene is left open where the match is weak. Clone size is stated in some rows and not others, as once, few, many or a class when expanded.

TRBJ2-7,TRBD2,TRBV5-1,once,CASSSRLAGPYEQYF,TGCGCCAGCAGCTCTAGACTAGCGGGACCCTACGAGCAGTACTTC
TRBJ1-5,TRBD1,TRBV27,.,CASSWGTGLNQPQHF,TGTGCCAGCAGTTGGGGGACAGGGCTCAATCAGCCCCAGCATTTT
TRBJ2-7,TRBD1,TRBV6-5,.,CASSYSRDRGGHEQYF,TGTGCCAGCAGTTACTCGAGGGACAGGGGCGGCCACGAGCAGTACTTC
TRBJ2-3,.,TRBV27,.,CASSFSTDTQYF,TGTGCCAGCAGTTTTAGCACAGATACGCAGTATTTT
TRBJ1-5,.,TRBV4-3,.,CASSQDVRGNQPQHF,TGCGCCAGCAGCCAAGACGTACGAGGAAATCAGCCCCAGCATTTT
TRBJ2-1,.,TRBV25-1,.,CASSVSRQASSYNEQFF,TGTGCCAGCAGTGTTTCCCGACAGGCTAGCTCCTACAATGAGCAGTTCTTC
TRBJ1-3,.,TRBV30,.,CAWSKELQTIYF,TGTGCCTGGAGTAAAGAACTCCAAACCATATATTTT
TRBJ2-7,TRBD1,TRBV7-2,.,CASSSLQGYEQYF,TGTGCCAGCAGCTCCTTACAGGGGTACGAGCAGTACTTC
TRBJ1-4,.,TRBV11-2,.,CASSEMGRMNEKLFF,TGTGCCAGCAGCGAAATGGGACGGATGAATGAAAAACTGTTTTTT
TRBJ2-3,.,TRBV6-6,.,CASSGWLAGTDTQYF,TGTGCCAGCAGTGGGTGGCTAGCCGGCACAGATACGCAGTATTTT
TRBJ2-3,TRBD1,TRBV5-4,.,CASSLGAGTATDTQYF,TGTGCCAGCAGCTTGGGAGCCGGGACAGCCACAGATACGCAGTATTTT
TRBJ2-2,.,TRBV27,.,CASSRLNTGELFF,TGTGCCAGCAGTCGACTAAACACCGGGGAGCTGTTTTTT
TRBJ2-1,.,TRBV14,.,CASSLRQLTVPYNEQFF,TGTGCCAGCAGCCTTAGACAGCTCACTGTACCTTACAATGAGCAGTTCTTC
TRBJ2-3,.,TRBV19,.,CASRLGPRTDTQYF,TGTGCCAGTAGACTAGGGCCTCGCACAGATACGCAGTATTTT
TRBJ2-1,TRBD2,TRBV2,.,CASSGEVAGGYGEQFF,TGTGCCAGCAGTGGGGAAGTAGCGGGAGGGTACGGTGAGCAGTTCTTC
TRBJ1-3,.,TRBV2,.,CASIRGISGNTIYF,TGTGCCAGCATCCGGGGAATCTCTGGAAACACCATATATTTT
TRBJ2-5,.,TRBV4-1,.,CASSQDPPTGVETQYF,TGCGCCAGCAGCCAAGATCCCCCGACAGGAGTAGAGACCCAGTACTTC
TRBJ1-2,.,TRBV19,.,CASSNSNYGYTF,TGTGCCAGCAGCAACAGTAACTATGGCTACACCTTC
TRBJ2-5,.,TRBV28,.,CASSLGGQETQYF,TGTGCCAGCAGTTTGGGAGGCCAAGAGACCCAGTACTTC
TRBJ2-1,TRBD2,TRBV27,.,CASSLGTSIRNEQFF,TGTGCCAGCAGCCTCGGGACTAGTATTAGGAATGAGCAGTTCTTC
TRBJ2-3,TRBD2,TRBV18,.,CASSPSWLAGTDTQYF,TGTGCCAGCTCACCATCGTGGCTAGCGGGCACAGATACGCAGTATTTT
TRBJ1-2,.,TRBV7-2,once,CASSLGTGYTF,TGTGCCAGCAGCCTCGGGACCGGCTACACCTTC
TRBJ2-7,TRBD2,TRBV11-2,.,CASSVPGLAGGQEQYF,TGTGCCAGCAGCGTACCGGGACTAGCGGGGGGGCAAGAGCAGTACTTC
TRBJ2-1,.,TRBV21-1,.,CASSKEVAGCQFF,TGTGCCAGCAGCAAGGAGGTAGCGGGGTGTCAGTTCTTC
TRBJ2-7,.,TRBV5-1,.,CASSGSGEQYF,TGCGCCAGCAGCGGGTCGGGGGAGCAGTACTTC
TRBJ1-3,.,TRBV11-3,.,CASSLGGSTGNTIYF,TGTGCCAGCAGCTTAGGAGGGTCTACAGGAAACACCATATATTTT
TRBJ2-5,.,TRBV5-4,.,CASSLALQETQYF,TGTGCCAGCAGCTTGGCCCTACAAGAGACCCAGTACTTC
TRBJ2-2,.,TRBV2,.,CASTMTATNTGELFF,TGTGCCAGCACCATGACAGCAACGAACACCGGGGAGCTGTTTTTT
TRBJ2-5,TRBD2,TRBV5-6,.,CASSLKGREGRETQYF,TGTGCCAGCAGCCTCAAAGGCCGGGAGGGCCGGGAGACCCAGTACTTC
TRBJ2-5,.,TRBV5-5,.,CASSLAPEGETQYF,TGTGCCAGCAGCTTGGCTCCAGAGGGAGAGACCCAGTACTTC
TRBJ1-5,.,TRBV19,.,CASSIASRAGNQPQHF,TGTGCCAGTAGTATTGCATCCAGGGCCGGCAATCAGCCCCAGCATTTT
TRBJ2-7,.,TRBV4-3,.,CASSQATNYYEQYF,TGCGCCAGCAGCCAAGCGACCAATTACTACGAGCAGTACTTC
TRBJ2-4,TRBD1,TRBV7-8,.,CASSRDRKNIQYF,TGTGCCAGCAGCAGGGACAGAAAAAACATTCAGTACTTC
TRBJ2-7,.,TRBV2,.,CASSDVGGYFYEQYF,TGTGCCAGCAGTGACGTCGGAGGGTACTTCTACGAGCAGTACTTC
TRBJ2-7,.,TRBV30,once,CAWSDRYHEQYF,TGTGCCTGGAGTGACCGGTATCACGAGCAGTACTTC
TRBJ2-3,TRBD1,TRBV7-2,.,CASSWTGGTDTQYF,TGTGCCAGCAGCTGGACAGGGGGCACAGATACGCAGTATTTT
TRBJ1-5,.,TRBV4-3,.,CASSQDQAGAQPQHF,TGCGCCAGCAGCCAAGATCAGGCAGGGGCCCAGCCCCAGCATTTT
TRBJ2-3,TRBD1,TRBV6-4,.,CASSDQGDTDTQYF,TGTGCCAGCAGCGACCAGGGGGACACAGATACGCAGTATTTT
TRBJ1-1,.,TRBV19,.,CASSIQGNTEAFF,TGTGCCAGTAGTATACAGGGGAACACTGAAGCTTTCTTT
TRBJ2-1,TRBD2,TRBV7-2,.,CASSLSGSKYNEQFF,TGTGCCAGCAGCTTGAGCGGGAGTAAATACAATGAGCAGTTCTTC
TRBJ1-4,.,TRBV7-9,.,CAGGIPNEKLFF,TGTGCCGGAGGAATCCCTAATGAAAAACTGTTTTTT
TRBJ2-7,TRBD2,TRBV2,.,CASSEGAGWDEQYF,TGTGCCAGCAGTGAAGGAGCGGGATGGGACGAGCAGTACTTC
TRBJ2-7,TRBD1,TRBV7-9,.,CASSLATRDRGPYEQYF,TGTGCCAGCAGCTTAGCAACGAGGGACAGGGGGCCCTACGAGCAGTACTTC
TRBJ1-2,TRBD1,TRBV29-1,.,CSGRDSGGYTF,TGCAGCGGAAGGGACAGCGGGGGCTACACCTTC